This paragraph covers one T cell receptor (beta chain) sequence. The sample belongs to a study of blood T cell repertoires in COVID-19. Study in general: COVID-19 samples from acute and convalescent phases originated in the United States, Italy and Spain. PBMCs, B-cell-depleted T cells, or T cells were the source of the cDNA or gDNA that made up the material.

Per the original methods: For nucleated cells, counts were estimated from reference gene primer amplification. TCRdb's copy holds only in-frame clones and misses some; the assay was immunoSEQ multiplex PCR. V and J calls and clone size are as listed in that table; D and trimming were resolved from the DNA. The sample carries about 220,000 clones, roughly 81% recorded once. The CDR3 spans 16 residues. V is TRBV21-1 and J is TRBJ2-7; the table's TRBD2 call for D was not verified on the DNA. TRBV21-1 is reported as a pseudogene. The sequence derives from a man aged 45 to 65 who had recovered from COVID-19. Sequencing input: peripheral blood. CDR3 protein: CASSSKGLASTYEQYF. CDR3 sequence (DNA): TGTGCCAGCAGCAGCAAAGGGCTAGCGTCGACCTACGAGCAGTACTTC.